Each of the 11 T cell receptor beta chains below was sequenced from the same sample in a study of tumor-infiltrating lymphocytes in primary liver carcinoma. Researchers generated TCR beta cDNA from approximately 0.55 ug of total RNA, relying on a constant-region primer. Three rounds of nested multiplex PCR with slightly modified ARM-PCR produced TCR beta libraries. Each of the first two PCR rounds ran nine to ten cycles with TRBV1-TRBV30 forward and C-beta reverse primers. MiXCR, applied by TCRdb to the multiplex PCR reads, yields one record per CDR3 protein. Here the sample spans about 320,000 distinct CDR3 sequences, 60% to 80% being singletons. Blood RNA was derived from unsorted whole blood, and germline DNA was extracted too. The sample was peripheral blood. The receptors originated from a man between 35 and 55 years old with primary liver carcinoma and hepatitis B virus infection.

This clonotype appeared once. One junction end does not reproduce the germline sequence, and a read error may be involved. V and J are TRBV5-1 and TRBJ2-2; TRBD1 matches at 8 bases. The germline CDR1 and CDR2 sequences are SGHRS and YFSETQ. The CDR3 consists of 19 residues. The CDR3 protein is CTSSLQGAPSTGYTGELFF. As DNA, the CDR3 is TGCACCAGCAGCTTGCAGGGGGCTCCGAGTACAGGGTACACCGGGGAGCTGTTTTTT. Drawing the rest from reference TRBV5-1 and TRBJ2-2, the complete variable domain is KAGVTQTPRYLIKTRGQQVTLSCSPISGHRSVSWYQQTPGQGLQFLFEYFSETQRNKGNFPGRFSGRQFSNSRSEMNVSTLELGDSALYLCTSSLQGAPSTGYTGELFFGEGSRLTVL.

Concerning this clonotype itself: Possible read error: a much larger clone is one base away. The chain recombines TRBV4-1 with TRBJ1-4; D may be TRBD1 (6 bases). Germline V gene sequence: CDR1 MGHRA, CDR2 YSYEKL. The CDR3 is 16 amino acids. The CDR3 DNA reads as TGCGCCAGCAGCCAAATATACGGACAGCACAATGAAAGACTGTTTTTT. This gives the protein CASSQIYGQHNERLFF.

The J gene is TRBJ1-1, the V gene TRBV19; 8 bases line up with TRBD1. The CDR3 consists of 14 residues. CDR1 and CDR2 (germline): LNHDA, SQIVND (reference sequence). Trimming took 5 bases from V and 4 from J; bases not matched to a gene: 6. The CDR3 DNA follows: TGTGCCAGTAGTCAGACAGGGGCGATCACTGAAGCTTTCTTT. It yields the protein CASSQTGAITEAFF.

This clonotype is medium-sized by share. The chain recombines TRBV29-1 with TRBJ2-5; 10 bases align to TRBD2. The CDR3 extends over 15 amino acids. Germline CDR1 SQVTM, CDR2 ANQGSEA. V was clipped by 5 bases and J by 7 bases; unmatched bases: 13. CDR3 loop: CSVSLLAGRGGTQYF. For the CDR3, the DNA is TGCAGCGTTTCCTTACTAGCGGGAAGGGGAGGGACCCAGTACTTC.

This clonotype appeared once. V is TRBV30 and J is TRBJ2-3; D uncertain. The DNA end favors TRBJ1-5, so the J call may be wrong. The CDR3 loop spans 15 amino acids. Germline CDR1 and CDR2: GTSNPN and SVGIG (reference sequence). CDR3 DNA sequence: TGTGCCTGGAGTCACCTAGCGGGCGGCACAGATACGCAGCATTTT. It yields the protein CAWSHLAGGTDTQHF.

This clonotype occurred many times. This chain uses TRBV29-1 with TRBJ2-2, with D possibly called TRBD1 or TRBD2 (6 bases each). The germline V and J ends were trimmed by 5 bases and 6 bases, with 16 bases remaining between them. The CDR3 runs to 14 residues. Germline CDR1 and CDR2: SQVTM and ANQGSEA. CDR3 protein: CSVSDSRGSGELFF. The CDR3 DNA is TGCAGCGTTTCGGACAGTCGGGGGTCCGGGGAGCTGTTTTTT.

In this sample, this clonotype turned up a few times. The CDR3 reads CASSLKNQETQYF. CDR3 bases: TGTGCCAGCAGCTTAAAGAACCAAGAGACCCAGTACTTC. The chain carries TRBV7-9 and TRBJ2-5, with no clear D. The germline V and J ends were trimmed by 2 bases and 0 bases, with 4 bases remaining between them. Germline V lookup: CDR1 SEHNR, CDR2 FQNEAQ (reference sequence). This CDR3 region has 13 residues. Full variable domain (outside the CDR3, taken from reference TRBV7-9 and TRBJ2-5): DTGVSQNPRHKITKRGQNVTFRCDPISEHNRLYWYRQTLGQGPEFLTYFQNEAQLEKSRLLSDRFSAERPKGSFSTLEIQRTEQGDSAMYLCASSLKNQETQYFGPGTRLLVL.

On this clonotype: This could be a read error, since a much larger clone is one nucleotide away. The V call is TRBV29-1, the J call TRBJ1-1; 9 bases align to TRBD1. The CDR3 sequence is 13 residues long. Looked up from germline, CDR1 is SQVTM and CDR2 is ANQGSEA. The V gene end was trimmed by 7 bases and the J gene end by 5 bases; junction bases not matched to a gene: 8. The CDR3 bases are TGCAGCGCTGCACAGGGGGCGCAGACTGAAGCTTTCTTT. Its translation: CSAAQGAQTEAFF.

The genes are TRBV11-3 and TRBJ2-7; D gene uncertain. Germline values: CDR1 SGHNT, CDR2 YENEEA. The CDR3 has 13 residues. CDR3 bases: TGTGACTGCAGCTTGCGTTCGGGCTACGAGCAGTACTTC. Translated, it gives CDCSLRSGYEQYF.

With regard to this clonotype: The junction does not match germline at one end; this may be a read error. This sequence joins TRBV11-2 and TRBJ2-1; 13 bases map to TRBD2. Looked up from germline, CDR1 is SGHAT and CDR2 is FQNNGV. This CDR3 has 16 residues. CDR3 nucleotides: TGTGCCAGTAGCTCTCCGGGACTAGCGGGGTACAATGATCAGTTCTTC. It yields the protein CASSSPGLAGYNDQFF.

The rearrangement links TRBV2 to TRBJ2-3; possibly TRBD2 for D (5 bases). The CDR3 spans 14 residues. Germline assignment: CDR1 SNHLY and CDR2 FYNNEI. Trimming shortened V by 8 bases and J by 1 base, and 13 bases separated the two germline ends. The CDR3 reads CASRERIRTDTQYF. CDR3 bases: TGTGCCAGCCGGGAACGAATCCGCACAGATACGCAGTATTTT. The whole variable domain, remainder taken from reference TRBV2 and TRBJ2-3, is EPEVTQTPSHQVTQMGQEVILRCVPISNHLYFYWYRQILGQKVEFLVSFYNNEISEKSEIFDDQFSVERPDGSNFTLKIRSTKLEDSAMYFCASRERIRTDTQYFGPGTRLTVL.